This is a list of T cell receptor beta chains from one sample in a study of T cell repertoires in cytomegalovirus infection. Antigens for these TCRs are unknown. A single record per CDR3 protein comes from TCRdb applying MiXCR to the reads. The table includes roughly 700,000 distinct CDR3 sequences, 30% to 35% detected once. Sequences were derived from cultured PBMCs, sampled from culture after CMV antigen stimulation. These receptors all stem from a human donor in good health (CMV status not recorded). Some clones in this sample may be carry-over from other donors' samples. The CDR3 runs from the conserved cysteine through the conserved F or W.

v_call: TRBV2; j_call: TRBJ2-7; cdr3_aa: CASGPPGFRMQDQYF
v_call: TRBV15; j_call: TRBJ2-3; cdr3_aa: CATSTRTSGDTDTQYF
v_call: TRBV20-1; j_call: TRBJ1-4; cdr3_aa: CSAGPFGNEKLFF
v_call: TRBV7-9; j_call: TRBJ1-6; cdr3_aa: CASSPPGVRDSPLHF
v_call: TRBV6-1; j_call: TRBJ1-4; cdr3_aa: CASCVDGNEKLFF
v_call: TRBV6-8; j_call: TRBJ2-1; cdr3_aa: CASSAGTSGTWSYNEQFF
v_call: TRBV6-2/TRBV6-3; j_call: TRBJ1-5; cdr3_aa: CASSFSLGNQPQHF
v_call: TRBV19; j_call: TRBJ1-1; cdr3_aa: CASRTTGGATEAFF
v_call: TRBV7-2; j_call: TRBJ2-2; cdr3_aa: CASSLGNLRELFF
v_call: TRBV7-6; j_call: TRBJ2-3; cdr3_aa: CASSLTPLAGKGGDTQYF
v_call: TRBV7-2; j_call: TRBJ2-7; cdr3_aa: CASSIAGTSPMQRQYF
v_call: TRBV6-2/TRBV6-3; j_call: TRBJ2-5; cdr3_aa: CASSDRVKTQYF
v_call: TRBV6-5; j_call: TRBJ2-2; cdr3_aa: CASSYGTVINTGELFF
v_call: TRBV27; j_call: TRBJ2-1; cdr3_aa: CASSLSGDNEQFF
v_call: TRBV2; j_call: TRBJ1-5; cdr3_aa: CASSEAHSWASNQPQHF
v_call: TRBV5-1; j_call: TRBJ2-3; cdr3_aa: CASSDSGTDTQYF
v_call: TRBV19; j_call: TRBJ1-1; cdr3_aa: CASSRQGQNTEAFF
v_call: TRBV12-3/TRBV12-4; j_call: TRBJ2-7; cdr3_aa: CASKASSYEQYF
v_call: TRBV30; j_call: TRBJ2-7; cdr3_aa: CAWTLTGLASNEQYF
v_call: TRBV7-8; j_call: TRBJ2-1; cdr3_aa: CATLGLAGGPTTYEQFF
v_call: TRBV30; j_call: TRBJ2-1; cdr3_aa: CAWSGGGEQFF
v_call: TRBV10-3; j_call: TRBJ1-1; cdr3_aa: CAIKEDYTEAFF
v_call: TRBV6-6; j_call: TRBJ2-1; cdr3_aa: CASTLGSDKQFF
v_call: TRBV5-3; j_call: TRBJ2-1; cdr3_aa: CASSLGTGNNEQFF
v_call: TRBV28; j_call: TRBJ2-7; cdr3_aa: CASSPMDYEQYF
v_call: TRBV6-2/TRBV6-3; j_call: TRBJ2-1; cdr3_aa: CASSYSVLAGGRRGYNEQFF
v_call: TRBV7-2; j_call: TRBJ1-3; cdr3_aa: CASSHSISGNTIYF
v_call: TRBV27; j_call: TRBJ1-4; cdr3_aa: CASSSGHIWGEKLFF
v_call: TRBV27; j_call: TRBJ1-5; cdr3_aa: CASRYGQGSQPQHF
v_call: TRBV6-1; j_call: TRBJ1-5; cdr3_aa: CASSPSGTGGRQPQHF
v_call: TRBV7-8; j_call: TRBJ2-2; cdr3_aa: CASSLDYRGYSITGELFF
v_call: TRBV20-1; j_call: TRBJ1-6; cdr3_aa: CSALRPGGNSPLHF
v_call: TRBV7-2; j_call: TRBJ1-2; cdr3_aa: CASSPATGANTNYGYTF
v_call: TRBV28; j_call: TRBJ1-6; cdr3_aa: CASITWDRGLSPLHF
v_call: TRBV5-1; j_call: TRBJ1-4; cdr3_aa: CASSFGAAQEKLFF
v_call: TRBV7-2; j_call: TRBJ2-7; cdr3_aa: CASSTPGLEAYEQYF
v_call: TRBV2; j_call: TRBJ2-1; cdr3_aa: CASSEQSGFYNEQFF
v_call: TRBV25-1; j_call: TRBJ2-3; cdr3_aa: CASRAPGFRGRQYF
v_call: TRBV12-3/TRBV12-4; j_call: TRBJ1-4; cdr3_aa: CASSLSLNEKLFF
v_call: TRBV6-1; j_call: TRBJ2-1; cdr3_aa: CASSGSLHQSYNEQFF
v_call: TRBV7-2; j_call: TRBJ1-1; cdr3_aa: CASSPVGWGTEAFF
v_call: TRBV7-8; j_call: TRBJ2-1; cdr3_aa: CASSLLGPEQFF
v_call: TRBV7-8; j_call: TRBJ2-5; cdr3_aa: CASSLRRLQETQYF
v_call: TRBV24-1; j_call: TRBJ2-1; cdr3_aa: CATSDLAGGEQFF